These T cell receptor beta chains were read from a single sample in a study of OX40 agonist ivuxolimab in advanced cancers. Profiled with immunoSEQ multiplex PCR; TCRdb holds only in-frame clones, not every one. This table holds some 130,000 clones, about nine tenths found once. The sample was CD4+ or CD8+ T cells sorted from blood, taken in a trial of the OX40 agonist ivuxolimab. Source of these receptors: an adult with an advanced solid tumor such as melanoma, head and neck, liver or kidney cancer. Both conserved end residues are part of each CDR3. The D gene is left open where the match is weak. Some rows have no size entry. The others give once, few or many, or a class for an expanded clone.

v_call	d_call	clone_size	j_call	cdr3_nt	cdr3_aa
TRBV7-2	NA	NA	TRBJ2-7	TGTGCCAGCAGCTTCTCCGGGACTCTCGGCTACGAGCAGTACTTC	CASSFSGTLGYEQYF
TRBV7-9	NA	NA	TRBJ1-1	TGTGCCAGCAGCTGGAAGGGGGGCGACACTGAAGCTTTCTTT	CASSWKGGDTEAFF
TRBV7-9	NA	NA	TRBJ1-2	TGTGCCAGCAGCTCGGGTTATGGCTACACCTTC	CASSSGYGYTF
TRBV6-5	NA	NA	TRBJ2-7	TGTGCCAGCAGTTACTCTTCCCTCGACTCCTACGAGCAGTACTTC	CASSYSSLDSYEQYF
TRBV27	TRBD1	NA	TRBJ2-1	TGTGCCAGCAGTTCGGACAGGGCTACCGATGAGCAGTTCTTC	CASSSDRATDEQFF
TRBV9	TRBD2	NA	TRBJ2-2	TGTGCCAGCAGTCAAAACCTGGCTAGCGGGAGTCGGAACACCGGGGAGCTGTTTTTT	CASSQNLASGSRNTGELFF
TRBV18	TRBD1	NA	TRBJ1-2	TGTGCCAGCTCACCAGGGACAGGCAATAACTATGGCTACACCTTC	CASSPGTGNNYGYTF
TRBV5-1	NA	NA	TRBJ1-4	TGCGCCAGCAGCTGGGCCACTAATGAAAAACTGTTTTTT	CASSWATNEKLFF
TRBV5-8	TRBD1	NA	TRBJ2-2	TGTGCCAGCAGCTTGGCCAGACAGGGGTCCGGGGAGCTGTTTTTT	CASSLARQGSGELFF
TRBV9	NA	NA	TRBJ2-1	TGTGCCAGCAGCGCCCGACGAGCCAATGAGCAGTTCTTC	CASSARRANEQFF
TRBV28	NA	NA	TRBJ1-1	TGTGCCAGCAGTTTACCTACAGGGCCCTCCACTGAAGCTTTCTTT	CASSLPTGPSTEAFF
TRBV7-2	TRBD2	many	TRBJ2-7	TGTGCCAGCAGCTTAATGCGGGAGTTGGGCTACGAGCAGTACTTC	CASSLMRELGYEQYF
TRBV28	TRBD1	once	TRBJ1-2	TGTGCCAGCAGTTTAAAACTCCGGACAGGGTCGGATGGCTACACCTTC	CASSLKLRTGSDGYTF
TRBV6-6	TRBD1	NA	TRBJ1-5	TGTGCCAGCAGTTACGAAGGACAGGGACATCAGCCCCAGCATTTT	CASSYEGQGHQPQHF
TRBV6-5	NA	NA	TRBJ2-1	TGTGCCAGCAGCCCACCGGGACGGGACTACAATGAGCAGTTCTTC	CASSPPGRDYNEQFF
TRBV28	TRBD2	NA	TRBJ2-7	TGTGCCAGCAGTTCTAGCGGGAGGGCCCCCTACGAGCAGTACTTC	CASSSSGRAPYEQYF
TRBV5-8	TRBD1	NA	TRBJ1-2	TGTGCCAGCAGCTGGGGGACAGAAGGCGGCTACACCTTC	CASSWGTEGGYTF
TRBV9	NA	NA	TRBJ1-1	TGTGCCAGCAGCCCATTAGGCGGGAGTAACACTGAAGCTTTCTTT	CASSPLGGSNTEAFF
TRBV5-8	TRBD1	NA	TRBJ1-4	TGTGCCAGCAGCTCCGGACAGGGAGTTTCGGAAAAACTGTTTTTT	CASSSGQGVSEKLFF
TRBV11-2	NA	NA	TRBJ1-2	TGTGCCAGCAGCCCGGACGCGACACAGGCTGAAGATTATGGCTACACCTTC	CASSPDATQAEDYGYTF
TRBV25-1	NA	few	TRBJ1-5	TGTGCCAGCAGTGAACCAGGAGAGGGAAATCAGCCCCAGCATTTT	CASSEPGEGNQPQHF
TRBV5-1	TRBD1	NA	TRBJ2-3	TGCGCCAGCAGCGACCAGGGACAGGGAACAGATACGCAGTATTTT	CASSDQGQGTDTQYF
TRBV20-1	NA	once	TRBJ2-5	TGCAGTGCTAGAGATTTGGAGACCCAGTACTTC	CSARDLETQYF
TRBV4-1	NA	NA	TRBJ1-1	TGCGCCAGCAGCCAATCGATAACAGGCGTCATGAACACTGAAGCTTTCTTT	CASSQSITGVMNTEAFF
TRBV7-2	TRBD1	NA	TRBJ1-2	TGTGCCAGCAGCCTCGCCTACTTGGTGTCAGGGGGCACGGAGTGGGGCTACACCTTC	CASSLAYLVSGGTEWGYTF
TRBV7-2	NA	NA	TRBJ1-1	TGTGCCAGCAGCTTAATAGGGCACAACACTGAAGCTTTCTTT	CASSLIGHNTEAFF
TRBV7-3	NA	NA	TRBJ1-3	TGTGCCAGCAGCCCTGGGACTTTCACTGGAAACACCATATATTTT	CASSPGTFTGNTIYF
TRBV4-1	NA	NA	TRBJ2-1	TGCGCCAGCAGCCAAGAGGGACCCCGCCGATCCTACAATGAGCAGTTCTTC	CASSQEGPRRSYNEQFF
TRBV4-2	TRBD2	NA	TRBJ2-3	TGTGCCAGCAGCCAAGAGGGGACTAGCGGGGGGTTCTCCGATACGCAGTATTTT	CASSQEGTSGGFSDTQYF
TRBV4-3	TRBD2	NA	TRBJ2-5	TGCGCCAGCAGCCAAGAATCTAGCGGAAGGACCCAAGAGACCCAGTACTTC	CASSQESSGRTQETQYF
TRBV5-4	TRBD2	NA	TRBJ2-1	TGTGCCAGCAGCGCCGGGACTAGCGCCTACAATGAGCAGTTCTTC	CASSAGTSAYNEQFF
TRBV5-6	TRBD1	NA	TRBJ1-1	TGTGCCAGCAGCCCCTGGACAGGGAGGAACACTGAAGCTTTCTTT	CASSPWTGRNTEAFF
TRBV7-3	NA	NA	TRBJ1-2	TGTGCCAGCAGCCCCGATCCCGACTATGGCTACACCTTC	CASSPDPDYGYTF
TRBV18	NA	NA	TRBJ1-2	TGTGCCAGCTCACCACCGCACTGGGGAGGTGGCTACACCTTC	CASSPPHWGGGYTF
TRBV5-4	TRBD2	NA	TRBJ2-2	TGTGCCAGCAGCCCGACTAGCGGGAGCGACACCGGGGAGCTGTTTTTT	CASSPTSGSDTGELFF
TRBV7-2	TRBD1	NA	TRBJ2-7	TGTGCCAGCAGCTTATCTGGGACAGTGGATTCCTACGAGCAGTACTTC	CASSLSGTVDSYEQYF
TRBV5-4	NA	NA	TRBJ1-1	TGTGCCAGCAGCTCCGGTTCCGACAGGAGGGCGAACACTGAAGCTTTCTTT	CASSSGSDRRANTEAFF
TRBV28	NA	NA	TRBJ2-7	TGTGCCAGCAGTTCGGGGTTGGGGAGTTGGGGCGAGCAGTACTTC	CASSSGLGSWGEQYF
TRBV7-8	NA	NA	TRBJ2-3	TGTGCCAGCAGCTTAGAGGGGGGGCTAAGCGATACGCAGTATTTT	CASSLEGGLSDTQYF
TRBV7-9	NA	NA	TRBJ1-1	TGTGCCAGCAGCTCTGAACCTGGGGGCACTGAAGCTTTCTTT	CASSSEPGGTEAFF
TRBV7-8	NA	few	TRBJ2-5	TGTGCCAGCAGCCCGACGGTAGCGCGAGGGGAGACCCAGTACTTC	CASSPTVARGETQYF
TRBV6-5	NA	NA	TRBJ2-7	TGTGCCAGCAGTTACTCCGCGGACGGGGGCTACGAGCAGTACTTC	CASSYSADGGYEQYF
TRBV14	NA	NA	TRBJ2-5	TGTGCCAGCAGCCCTACAGGGTCCCAAGAGACCCAGTACTTC	CASSPTGSQETQYF
TRBV9	TRBD1	NA	TRBJ1-2	TGTGCCAGCAGCCCAGAGACAGGGGATAACTATGGCTACACCTTC	CASSPETGDNYGYTF
TRBV19	TRBD2	NA	TRBJ2-4	TGTGCCAGTACTCTAGCGGGAGGACTAGCCAAAAACATTCAGTACTTC	CASTLAGGLAKNIQYF
TRBV19	NA	NA	TRBJ2-3	TGTGCCAGTAGTATCGGGGACTGGACATACACAGATACGCAGTATTTT	CASSIGDWTYTDTQYF
TRBV27	NA	NA	TRBJ2-5	TGTGCCAGCAGGATGACGAGGGGGGCCCCAGAGACCCAGTACTTC	CASRMTRGAPETQYF
TRBV7-9	TRBD1	NA	TRBJ2-7	TGTGCCAGCAGCGGAACAGACAGGGGCTCCTACGAGCAGTACTTC	CASSGTDRGSYEQYF
TRBV5-5	NA	NA	TRBJ2-7	TGTGCCAGGAAGACTTTATCGGGCTCCTACGAGCAGTACTTC	CARKTLSGSYEQYF
TRBV6-5	TRBD1	few	TRBJ1-2	TGTGCCAGCAGCTTGACAGGGAGCGGCTACACCTTC	CASSLTGSGYTF
TRBV6-6	NA	NA	TRBJ1-1	TGTGCCAGCAGTTATTTGGGCAGGGCGAACACTGAAGCTTTCTTT	CASSYLGRANTEAFF
TRBV6-5	TRBD1	NA	TRBJ2-7	TGTGCCAGCAGTTGGGGACAGGGAAGATACGAGCAGTACTTC	CASSWGQGRYEQYF
TRBV7-3	TRBD1	NA	TRBJ1-2	TGTGCCAGCAGCGCTCAGGGACAGGGGGCGCATGGCTACACCTTC	CASSAQGQGAHGYTF
TRBV5-1	TRBD2	NA	TRBJ2-7	TGCGCCAGCAGCTTGGGCCTAGCGGGAGGGAACTACGAGCAGTACTTC	CASSLGLAGGNYEQYF
TRBV18	TRBD1	NA	TRBJ1-1	TGTGCCAGCTCACCACCTGGGGGACAGGGATCGACTGAAGCTTTCTTT	CASSPPGGQGSTEAFF
TRBV7-6	TRBD2	NA	TRBJ2-2	TGTGCCAGCAGCGCCTTGACTAGCGGGGTGAACACCGGGGAGCTGTTTTTT	CASSALTSGVNTGELFF
TRBV5-1	TRBD2	once	TRBJ2-3	TGCGCCAGCAGCTTACCTACTAGCGGGAGTTCACCTAGCACAGATACGCAGTATTTT	CASSLPTSGSSPSTDTQYF